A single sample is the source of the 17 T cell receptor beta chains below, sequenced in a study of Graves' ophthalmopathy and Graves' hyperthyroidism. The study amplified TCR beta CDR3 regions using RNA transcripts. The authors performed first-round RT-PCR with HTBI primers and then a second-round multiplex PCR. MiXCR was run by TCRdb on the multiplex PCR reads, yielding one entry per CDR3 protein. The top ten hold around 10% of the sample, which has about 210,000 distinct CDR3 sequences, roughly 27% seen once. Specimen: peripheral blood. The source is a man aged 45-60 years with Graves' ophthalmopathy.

Here the CDR3 reads CASGQTSGTAQETQYF. The CDR3, as DNA: TGTGCTAGTGGCCAAACCTCCGGGACAGCTCAAGAGACCCAGTACTTC. V is TRBV12-5 and J is TRBJ2-5; TRBD1 aligns across 7 bases. This CDR3 has 16 residues. Germline trimming cut 6 bases from V and 2 bases from J; bases unmatched to any gene: 12. Looked up from germline, CDR1 is LGHNT and CDR2 is FRNRAP.

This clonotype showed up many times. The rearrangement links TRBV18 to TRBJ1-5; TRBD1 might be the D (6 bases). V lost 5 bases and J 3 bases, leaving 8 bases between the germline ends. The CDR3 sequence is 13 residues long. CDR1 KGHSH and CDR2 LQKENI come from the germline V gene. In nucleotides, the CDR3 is TGTGCCAGCTCAGGGGGCCACAATCAGCCCCAGCATTTT. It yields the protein CASSGGHNQPQHF.

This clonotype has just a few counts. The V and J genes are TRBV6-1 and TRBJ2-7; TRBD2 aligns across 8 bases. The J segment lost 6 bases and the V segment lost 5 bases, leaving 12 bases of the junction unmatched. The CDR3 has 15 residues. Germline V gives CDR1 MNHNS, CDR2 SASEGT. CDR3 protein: CASSLVSGRSGEQYF. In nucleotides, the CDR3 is TGTGCCAGCAGTCTGGTAAGCGGGAGATCGGGCGAGCAGTACTTC.

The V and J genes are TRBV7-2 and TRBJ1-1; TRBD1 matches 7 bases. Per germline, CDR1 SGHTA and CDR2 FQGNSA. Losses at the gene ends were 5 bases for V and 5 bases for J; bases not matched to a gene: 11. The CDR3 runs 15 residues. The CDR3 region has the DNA TGTGCCAGCAGCCCCTCCCGGACAGGTTGGACTGAAGCTTTCTTT. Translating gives CASSPSRTGWTEAFF.

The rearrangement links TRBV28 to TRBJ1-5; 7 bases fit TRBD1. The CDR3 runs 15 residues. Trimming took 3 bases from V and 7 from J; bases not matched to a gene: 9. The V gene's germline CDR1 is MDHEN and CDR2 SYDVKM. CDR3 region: CASSFTGDQGQPQHF. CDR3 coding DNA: TGTGCCAGCAGTTTTACAGGGGACCAGGGACAGCCCCAGCATTTT.

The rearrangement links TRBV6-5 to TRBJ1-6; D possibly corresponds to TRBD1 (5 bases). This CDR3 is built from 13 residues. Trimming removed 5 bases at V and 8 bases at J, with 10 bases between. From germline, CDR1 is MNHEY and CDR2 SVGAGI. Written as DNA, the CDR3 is TGTGCCAGCAGTCAGGGTGTGGATTCACCCCTCCACTTT. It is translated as CASSQGVDSPLHF.

CDR3 sequence: CASSFAANSRRETQYF. CDR3 nucleotide sequence: TGTGCCAGCAGTTTTGCCGCTAACTCGCGGCGGGAGACCCAGTACTTC. V gene TRBV27 combines with J gene TRBJ2-5; D not resolved. V was clipped by 3 bases and J by 5 bases, with 19 bases between them. Germline assignment: CDR1 MNHEY and CDR2 SMNVEV (reference sequence). The length of the CDR3 is 16 residues.

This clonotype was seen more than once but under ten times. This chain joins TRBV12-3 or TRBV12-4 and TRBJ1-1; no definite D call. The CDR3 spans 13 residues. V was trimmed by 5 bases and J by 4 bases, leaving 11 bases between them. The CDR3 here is CASSPRRLTEAFF. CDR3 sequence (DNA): TGTGCCAGCAGTCCTCGACGGCTCACTGAAGCTTTCTTT.

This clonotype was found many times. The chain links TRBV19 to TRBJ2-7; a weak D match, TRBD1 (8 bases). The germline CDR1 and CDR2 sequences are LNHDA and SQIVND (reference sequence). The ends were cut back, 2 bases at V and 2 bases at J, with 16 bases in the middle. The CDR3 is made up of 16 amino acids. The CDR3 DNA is TGTGCCAGTAGTATATCCCCACAGGGGGGGACCTACGAGCAGTACTTC. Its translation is CASSISPQGGTYEQYF.

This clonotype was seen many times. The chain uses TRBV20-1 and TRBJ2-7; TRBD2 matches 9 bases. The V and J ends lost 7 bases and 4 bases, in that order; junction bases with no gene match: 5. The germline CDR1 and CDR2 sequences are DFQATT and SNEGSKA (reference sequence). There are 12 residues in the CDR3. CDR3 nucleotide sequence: TGCAGTGTTGCGGGAGGGCCGTACGAGCAGTACTTC. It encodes CSVAGGPYEQYF.

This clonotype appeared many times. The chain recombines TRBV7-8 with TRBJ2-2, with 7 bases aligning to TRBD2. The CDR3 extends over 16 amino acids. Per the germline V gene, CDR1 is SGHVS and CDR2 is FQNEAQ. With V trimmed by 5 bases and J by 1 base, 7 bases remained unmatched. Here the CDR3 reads CASSGGSGWNTGELFF. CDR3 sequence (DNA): TGTGCCAGCAGCGGGGGTAGCGGGTGGAACACCGGGGAGCTGTTTTTT.

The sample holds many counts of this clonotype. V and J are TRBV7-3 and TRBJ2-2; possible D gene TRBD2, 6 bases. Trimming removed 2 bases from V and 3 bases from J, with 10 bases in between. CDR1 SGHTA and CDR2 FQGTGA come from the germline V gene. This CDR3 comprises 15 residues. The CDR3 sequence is CASSLSGGDTGELFF. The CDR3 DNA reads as TGTGCCAGCAGCTTATCGGGCGGGGACACCGGGGAGCTGTTTTTT. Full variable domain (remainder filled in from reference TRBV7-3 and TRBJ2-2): GAGVSQTPSNKVTEKGKYVELRCDPISGHTALYWYRQSLGQGPEFLIYFQGTGAADDSGLPNDRFFAVRPEGSVSTLKIQRTERGDSAVYLCASSLSGGDTGELFFGEGSRLTVL.

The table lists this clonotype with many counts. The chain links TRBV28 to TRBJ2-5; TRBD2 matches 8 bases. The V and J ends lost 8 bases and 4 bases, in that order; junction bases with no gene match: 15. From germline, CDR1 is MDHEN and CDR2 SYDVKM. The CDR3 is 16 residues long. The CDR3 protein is CASGSPGGAYRETQYF. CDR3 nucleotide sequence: TGTGCCAGCGGATCCCCCGGGGGGGCGTATCGAGAGACCCAGTACTTC.

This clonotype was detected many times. CDR3 region: CASSLYNEQYF. The CDR3 DNA is TGTGCCAGCAGCTTGTATAACGAGCAGTACTTC. The chain has TRBV7-9 and TRBJ2-7; D is unclear. Trimming removed 3 bases at V and 5 bases at J, with 5 bases between. The V gene's germline CDR1 is SEHNR and CDR2 FQNEAQ (reference sequence). The length of the CDR3 is 11 residues.

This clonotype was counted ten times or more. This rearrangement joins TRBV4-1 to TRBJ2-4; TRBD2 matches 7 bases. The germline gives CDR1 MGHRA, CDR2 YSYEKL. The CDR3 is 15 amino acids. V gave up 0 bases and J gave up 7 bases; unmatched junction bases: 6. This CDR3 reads CASSQDYGTMNIQYF. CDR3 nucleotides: TGCGCCAGCAGCCAAGATTACGGGACTATGAACATTCAGTACTTC.

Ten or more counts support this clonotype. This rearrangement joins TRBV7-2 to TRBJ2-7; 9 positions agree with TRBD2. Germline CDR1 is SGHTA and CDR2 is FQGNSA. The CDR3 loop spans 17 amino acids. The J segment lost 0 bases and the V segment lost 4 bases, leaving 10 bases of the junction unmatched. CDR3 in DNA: TGTGCCAGCAGCTCCCAATTTAGCGGGAGAACCTCCTACGAGCAGTACTTC. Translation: CASSSQFSGRTSYEQYF.

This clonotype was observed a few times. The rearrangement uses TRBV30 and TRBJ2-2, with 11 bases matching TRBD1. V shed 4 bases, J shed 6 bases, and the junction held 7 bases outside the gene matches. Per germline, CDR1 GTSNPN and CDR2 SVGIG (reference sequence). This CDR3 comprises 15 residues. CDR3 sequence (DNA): TGTGCCTGGAACTCCGGGACAGGGGGTTCCGGGGAGCTGTTTTTT. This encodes CAWNSGTGGSGELFF.